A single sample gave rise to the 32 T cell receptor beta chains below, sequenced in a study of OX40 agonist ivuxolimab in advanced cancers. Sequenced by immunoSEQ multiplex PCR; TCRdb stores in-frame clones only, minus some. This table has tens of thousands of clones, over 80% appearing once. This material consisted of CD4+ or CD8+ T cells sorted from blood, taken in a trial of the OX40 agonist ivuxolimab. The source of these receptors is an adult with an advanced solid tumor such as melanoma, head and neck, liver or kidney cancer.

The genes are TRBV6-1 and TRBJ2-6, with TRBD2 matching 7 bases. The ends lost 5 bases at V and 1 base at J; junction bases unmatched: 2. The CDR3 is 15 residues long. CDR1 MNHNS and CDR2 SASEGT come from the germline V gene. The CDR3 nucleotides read TGTGCCAGCAGTTTGGGGGGGTCTGGGGCCAACGTCCTGACTTTC. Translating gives CASSLGGSGANVLTF.

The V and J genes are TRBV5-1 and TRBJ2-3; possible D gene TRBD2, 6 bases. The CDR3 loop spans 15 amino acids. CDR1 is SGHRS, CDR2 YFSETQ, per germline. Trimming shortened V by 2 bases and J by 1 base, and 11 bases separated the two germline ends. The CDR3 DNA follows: TGCGCCAGCAGCTTCTCCGGGACTCGCACAGATACGCAGTATTTT. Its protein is CASSFSGTRTDTQYF.

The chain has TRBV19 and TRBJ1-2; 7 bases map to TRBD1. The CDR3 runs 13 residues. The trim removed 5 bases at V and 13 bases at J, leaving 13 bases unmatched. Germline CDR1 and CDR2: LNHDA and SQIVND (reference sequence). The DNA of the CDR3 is TGTGCCAGTAGTGCAGACAGGGTATCTGTTTCCACCTTC. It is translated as CASSADRVSVSTF.

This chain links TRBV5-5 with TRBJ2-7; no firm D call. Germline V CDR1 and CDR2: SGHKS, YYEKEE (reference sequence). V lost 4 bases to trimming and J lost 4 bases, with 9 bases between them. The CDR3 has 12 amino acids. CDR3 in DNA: TGTGCCAGCAGCCTGGTAGGGTACGAGCAGTACTTC. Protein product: CASSLVGYEQYF.

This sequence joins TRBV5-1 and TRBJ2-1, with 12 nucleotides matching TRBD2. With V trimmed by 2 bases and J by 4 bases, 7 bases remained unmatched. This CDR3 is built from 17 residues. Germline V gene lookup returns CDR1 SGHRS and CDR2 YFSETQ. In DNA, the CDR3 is TGCGCCAGCAGCTTAAATATCGGACTAGCGGGGTACAATGAGCAGTTCTTC. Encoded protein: CASSLNIGLAGYNEQFF.

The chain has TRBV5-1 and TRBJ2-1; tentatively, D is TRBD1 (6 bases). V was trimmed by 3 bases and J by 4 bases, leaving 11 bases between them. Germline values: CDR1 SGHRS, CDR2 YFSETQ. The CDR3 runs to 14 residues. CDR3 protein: CASSSGQSYNEQFF. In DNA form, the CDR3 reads TGCGCCAGCAGCTCCGGACAGAGTTACAATGAGCAGTTCTTC. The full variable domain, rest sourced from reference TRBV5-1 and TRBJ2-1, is KAGVTQTPRYLIKTRGQQVTLSCSPISGHRSVSWYQQTPGQGLQFLFEYFSETQRNKGNFPGRFSGRQFSNSRSEMNVSTLELGDSALYLCASSSGQSYNEQFFGPGTRLTVL.

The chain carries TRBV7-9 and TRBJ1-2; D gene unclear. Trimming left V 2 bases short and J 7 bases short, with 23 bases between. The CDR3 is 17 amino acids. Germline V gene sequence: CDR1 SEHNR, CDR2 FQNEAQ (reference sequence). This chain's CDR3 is CASSLKEGRMGFSGYTF. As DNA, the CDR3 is TGTGCCAGCAGCTTAAAGGAAGGACGGATGGGCTTCAGTGGCTACACCTTC.

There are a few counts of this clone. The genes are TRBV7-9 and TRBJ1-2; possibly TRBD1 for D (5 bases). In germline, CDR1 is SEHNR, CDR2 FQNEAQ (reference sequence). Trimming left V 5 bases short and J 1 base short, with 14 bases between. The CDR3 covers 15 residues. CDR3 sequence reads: CASSKEAGYNYGYTF. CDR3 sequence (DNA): TGTGCCAGCAGCAAAGAGGCAGGGTATAACTATGGCTACACCTTC.

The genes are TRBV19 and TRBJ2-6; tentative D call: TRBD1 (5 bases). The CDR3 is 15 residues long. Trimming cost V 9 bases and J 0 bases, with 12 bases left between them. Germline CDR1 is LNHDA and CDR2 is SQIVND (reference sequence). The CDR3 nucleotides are TGTGCCAGCTCAAACAGGAACTCTGGGGCCAACGTCCTGACTTTC. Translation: CASSNRNSGANVLTF.

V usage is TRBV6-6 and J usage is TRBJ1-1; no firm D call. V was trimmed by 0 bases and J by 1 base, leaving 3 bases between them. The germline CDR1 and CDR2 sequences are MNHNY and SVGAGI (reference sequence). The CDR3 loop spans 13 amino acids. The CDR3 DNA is TGTGCCAGCAGTTACTCCCAGAACACTGAAGCTTTCTTT. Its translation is CASSYSQNTEAFF.

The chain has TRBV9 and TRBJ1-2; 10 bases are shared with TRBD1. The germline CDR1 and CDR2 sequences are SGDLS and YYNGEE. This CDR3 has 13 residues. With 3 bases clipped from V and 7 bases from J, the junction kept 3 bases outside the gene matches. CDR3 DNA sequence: TGTGCCAGCAGCGCCAGGACAGGGGGTGGCTACACCTTC. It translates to CASSARTGGGYTF. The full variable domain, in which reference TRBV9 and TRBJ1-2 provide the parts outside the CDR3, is DSGVTQTPKHLITATGQRVTLRCSPRSGDLSVYWYQQSLDQGLQFLIQYYNGEERAKGNILERFSAQQFPDLHSELNLSSLELGDSALYFCASSARTGGGYTFGSGTRLTVV.

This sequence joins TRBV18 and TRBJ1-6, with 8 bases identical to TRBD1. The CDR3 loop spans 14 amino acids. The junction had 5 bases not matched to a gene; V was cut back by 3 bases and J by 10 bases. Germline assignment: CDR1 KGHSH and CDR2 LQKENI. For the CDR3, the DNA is TGTGCCAGCTCACCGGGACAGGACTCCTCACCCCTCCACTTT. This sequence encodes CASSPGQDSSPLHF.

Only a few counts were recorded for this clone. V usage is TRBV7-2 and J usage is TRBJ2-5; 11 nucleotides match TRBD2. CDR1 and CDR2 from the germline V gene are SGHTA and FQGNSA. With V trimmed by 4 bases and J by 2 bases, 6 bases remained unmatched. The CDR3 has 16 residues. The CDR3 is CASSSSGGSYQETQYF. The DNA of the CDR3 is TGTGCCAGCAGCTCTAGCGGGGGGTCGTATCAAGAGACCCAGTACTTC. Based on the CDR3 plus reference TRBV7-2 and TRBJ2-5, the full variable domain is GAGVSQSPSNKVTEKGKDVELRCDPISGHTALYWYRQSLGQGLEFLIYFQGNSAPDKSGLPSDRFSAERTGGSVSTLTIQRTQQEDSAVYLCASSSSGGSYQETQYFGPGTRLLVL.

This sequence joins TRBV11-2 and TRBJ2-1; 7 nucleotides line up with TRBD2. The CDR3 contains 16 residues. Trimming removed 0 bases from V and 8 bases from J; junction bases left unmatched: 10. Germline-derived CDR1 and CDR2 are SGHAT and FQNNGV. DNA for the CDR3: TGTGCCAGCAGCTTAGATAGGGAGGGGAGTGTCGATGAGCAGTTCTTC. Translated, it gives CASSLDREGSVDEQFF.

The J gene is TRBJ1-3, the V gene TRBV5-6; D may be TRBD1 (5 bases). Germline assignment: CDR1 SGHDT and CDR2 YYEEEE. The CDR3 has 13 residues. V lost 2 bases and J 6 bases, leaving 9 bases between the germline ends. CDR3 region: CASSFARENTIYF. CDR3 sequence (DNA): TGTGCCAGCAGCTTCGCCAGGGAAAACACCATATATTTT.

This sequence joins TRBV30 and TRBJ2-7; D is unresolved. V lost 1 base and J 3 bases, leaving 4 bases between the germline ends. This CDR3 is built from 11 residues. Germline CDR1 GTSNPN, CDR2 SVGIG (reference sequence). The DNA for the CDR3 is TGTGCCTGGAGTGAGATCTACGAGCAGTACTTC. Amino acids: CAWSEIYEQYF.

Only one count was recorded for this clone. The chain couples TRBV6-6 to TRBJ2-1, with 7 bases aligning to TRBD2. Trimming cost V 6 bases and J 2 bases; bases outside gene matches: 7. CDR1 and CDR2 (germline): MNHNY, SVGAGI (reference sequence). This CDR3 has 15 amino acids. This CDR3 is CASRMGTTPYNEQFF. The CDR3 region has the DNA TGTGCCAGCAGGATGGGGACTACCCCCTACAATGAGCAGTTCTTC.

CDR3 sequence (DNA): TGTGCCAGCAGCCAACCTAGCGGGGGAGGGAATGAGCAGTTCTTC. Protein sequence: CASSQPSGGGNEQFF. This rearrangement joins TRBV14 to TRBJ2-1; TRBD2 aligns across 10 bases. The trim removed 2 bases at V and 7 bases at J, leaving 5 bases unmatched. The CDR3 is made up of 15 amino acids. The germline CDR1 and CDR2 sequences are SGHDN and FVKESK. The full variable domain, in which reference TRBV14 and TRBJ2-1 provide the parts outside the CDR3, is EAGVTQFPSHSVIEKGQTVTLRCDPISGHDNLYWYRRVMGKEIKFLLHFVKESKQDESGMPNNRFLAERTGGTYSTLKVQPAELEDSGVYFCASSQPSGGGNEQFFGPGTRLTVL.

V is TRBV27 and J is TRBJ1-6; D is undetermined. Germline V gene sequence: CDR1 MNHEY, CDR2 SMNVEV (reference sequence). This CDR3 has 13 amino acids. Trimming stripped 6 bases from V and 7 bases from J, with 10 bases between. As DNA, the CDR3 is TGTGCCAGCAGGACTTGGGCGAATTCACCCCTCCACTTT. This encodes CASRTWANSPLHF.

In DNA form, the CDR3 reads TGTGCCAGCAGGGGGTATTCCGGGTACAATCAGCCCCAGCATTTT. Translating gives CASRGYSGYNQPQHF. The chain employs TRBV2 and TRBJ1-5; D is undetermined. Germline V gives CDR1 SNHLY, CDR2 FYNNEI. There are 15 residues in the CDR3. Trimming cost V 6 bases and J 3 bases, with 15 bases left between them.

The CDR3 nucleotides read TGTGCCAGCAGTCACCCCCAGGGAAGGGAGGGACAGCCCCAGCATTTT. Its protein is CASSHPQGREGQPQHF. The J gene is TRBJ1-5, the V gene TRBV14; tentative D call: TRBD1 (5 bases). With 6 bases removed from V and 7 bases from J, the gap between germline ends came to 22 bases. Germline V lookup: CDR1 SGHDN, CDR2 FVKESK. This CDR3 region has 16 residues.

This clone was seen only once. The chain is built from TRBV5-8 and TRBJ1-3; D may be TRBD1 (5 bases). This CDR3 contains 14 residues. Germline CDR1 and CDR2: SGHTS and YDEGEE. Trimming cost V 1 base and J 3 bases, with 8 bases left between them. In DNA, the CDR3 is TGTGCCAGCAGCTTGACAGGAATTGGAAACACCATATATTTT. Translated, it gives CASSLTGIGNTIYF.

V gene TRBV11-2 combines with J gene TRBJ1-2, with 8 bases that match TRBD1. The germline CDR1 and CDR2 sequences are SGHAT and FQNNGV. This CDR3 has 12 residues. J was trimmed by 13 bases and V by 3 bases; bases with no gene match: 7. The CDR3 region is CASSFSRQGCTF. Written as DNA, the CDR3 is TGTGCCAGCAGCTTTTCCCGACAGGGGTGCACCTTC.

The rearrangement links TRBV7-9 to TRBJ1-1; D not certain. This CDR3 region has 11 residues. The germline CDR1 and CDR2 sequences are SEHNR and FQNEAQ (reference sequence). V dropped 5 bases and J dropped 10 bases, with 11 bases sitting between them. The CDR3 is CASSTEHRAFF. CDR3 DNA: TGTGCCAGCAGCACAGAACATCGAGCTTTCTTT. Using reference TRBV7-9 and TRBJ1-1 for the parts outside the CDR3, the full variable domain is DTGVSQNPRHKITKRGQNVTFRCDPISEHNRLYWYRQTLGQGPEFLTYFQNEAQLEKSRLLSDRFSAERPKGSFSTLEIQRTEQGDSAMYLCASSTEHRAFFGQGTRLTVV.

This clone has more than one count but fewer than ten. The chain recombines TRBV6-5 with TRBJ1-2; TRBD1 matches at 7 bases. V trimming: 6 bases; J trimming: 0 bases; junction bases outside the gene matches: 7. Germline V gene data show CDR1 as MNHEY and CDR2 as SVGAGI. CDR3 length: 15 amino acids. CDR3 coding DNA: TGTGCCAGCAGGGAACCCGGGACAGCTAACTATGGCTACACCTTC. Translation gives CASREPGTANYGYTF.

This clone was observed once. CDR3 amino acids: CASSSDREGNTEAFF. Written as DNA, the CDR3 is TGTGCCAGCAGTTCCGACAGGGAAGGGAACACTGAAGCTTTCTTT. This chain joins TRBV6-5 and TRBJ1-1; TRBD1 aligns across 7 bases. Germline trimming cut 4 bases from V and 1 base from J; bases unmatched to any gene: 6. Per germline, CDR1 MNHEY and CDR2 SVGAGI. CDR3 length: 15 residues.

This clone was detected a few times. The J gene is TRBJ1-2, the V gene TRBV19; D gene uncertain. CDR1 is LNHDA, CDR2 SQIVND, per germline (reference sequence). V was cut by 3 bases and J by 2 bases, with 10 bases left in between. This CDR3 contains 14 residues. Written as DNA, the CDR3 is TGTGCCAGTAGTATGTTCGGGCAGAACTATGGCTACACCTTC. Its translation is CASSMFGQNYGYTF. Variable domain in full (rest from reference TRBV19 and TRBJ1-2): DGGITQSPKYLFRKEGQNVTLSCEQNLNHDAMYWYRQDPGQGLRLIYYSQIVNDFQKGDIAEGYSVSREKKESFPLTVTSAQKNPTAFYLCASSMFGQNYGYTFGSGTRLTVV.

The chain's CDR3 is CASLATRGSPLHF. CDR3 bases: TGTGCCAGTTTGGCCACCCGGGGTTCACCCCTCCACTTT. V and J are TRBV19 and TRBJ1-6, with unresolved D. V was clipped by 8 bases and J by 9 bases, with 14 bases between them. Germline assignment: CDR1 LNHDA and CDR2 SQIVND (reference sequence). The CDR3 has 13 residues.

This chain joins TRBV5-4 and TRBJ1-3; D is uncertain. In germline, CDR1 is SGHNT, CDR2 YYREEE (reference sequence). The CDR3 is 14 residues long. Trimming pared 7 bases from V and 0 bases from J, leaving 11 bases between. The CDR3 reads CASSPTVSGNTIYF. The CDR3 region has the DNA TGTGCCAGCTCACCAACCGTCTCTGGAAACACCATATATTTT.

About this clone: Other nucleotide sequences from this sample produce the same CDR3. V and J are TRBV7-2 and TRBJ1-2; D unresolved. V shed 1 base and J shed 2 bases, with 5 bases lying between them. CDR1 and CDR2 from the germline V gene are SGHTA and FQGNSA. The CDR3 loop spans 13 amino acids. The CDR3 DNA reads TGTGCCAGCAGCTTAGGAGGGAACTATGGCTACACCTTC. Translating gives CASSLGGNYGYTF. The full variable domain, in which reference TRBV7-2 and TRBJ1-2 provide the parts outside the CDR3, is GAGVSQSPSNKVTEKGKDVELRCDPISGHTALYWYRQSLGQGLEFLIYFQGNSAPDKSGLPSDRFSAERTGGSVSTLTIQRTQQEDSAVYLCASSLGGNYGYTFGSGTRLTVV.

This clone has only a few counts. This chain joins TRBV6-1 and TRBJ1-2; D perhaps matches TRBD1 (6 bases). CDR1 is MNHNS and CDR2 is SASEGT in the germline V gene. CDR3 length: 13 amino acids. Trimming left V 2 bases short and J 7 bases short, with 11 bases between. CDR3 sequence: CASSENREVGYTF. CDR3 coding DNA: TGTGCCAGCAGTGAAAACAGGGAGGTTGGCTACACCTTC.

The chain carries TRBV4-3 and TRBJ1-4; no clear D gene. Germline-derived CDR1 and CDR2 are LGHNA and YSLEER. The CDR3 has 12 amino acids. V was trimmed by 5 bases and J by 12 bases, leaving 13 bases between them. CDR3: CASSSLGSQLFF. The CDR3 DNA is TGCGCCAGCAGCTCTTTGGGATCGCAACTGTTTTTT.